The clone carrying this T cell receptor beta chain occurred many times. This specimen comes from a study of T cells in Graves' hyperthyroidism and ophthalmopathy. TCR beta CDR3 region amplification was performed from RNA transcripts. The HTBI primer set was used in a first-round RT-PCR of the TCR CDR3. TCRdb reprocessed the multiplex PCR reads with MiXCR, giving one entry per CDR3 protein. The sample has around 350,000 distinct CDR3 sequences, 14% seen once. The length of the CDR3 is 17 residues. The J segment lost 6 bases and the V segment lost 2 bases, leaving 13 bases of the junction unmatched. Patients having uncontrolled infection, another autoimmune disease, pregnancy or lactation were not included.

The specimen sequenced was blood. The sequence was obtained from a woman aged 25 to 39 with Graves' ophthalmopathy. The V call is TRBV12-3 or TRBV12-4, the J call TRBJ2-3, with 8 positions matching TRBD2. CDR3 DNA: TGTGCCAGCAGTTTAAGCGGGGGCTCAACCCTCGTTGATACGCAGTATTTT. Translated, it gives CASSLSGGSTLVDTQYF.